One T cell receptor (beta chain) is described in this entry. Antigen unknown. The sample comes from a study of cytomegalovirus exposure and HLA in healthy donors. Looking at the study overall: Of the donors genotyped, some 400 in all, about 80% fell in the Caucasian-associated ancestry cluster.

Study-wide results and limits: Researchers catalogued some 160 TCR beta chains as cytomegalovirus-associated.

The PCR ran on 60 Vbeta and 13 Jbeta primers. Using immunoSEQ multiplex PCR, the repertoire was profiled, and TCRdb retains in-frame clones only, with some absent. The sample comprises more than 95,000 clones, over 75% of which are singletons, and about 8.3% rests with the top ten. Germline V gene sequence: CDR1 SGHDN, CDR2 FVKESK. Germline trimming cut 4 bases from V and 7 bases from J; bases unmatched to any gene: 12. This CDR3 contains 16 residues. The rearrangement links TRBV14 to TRBJ2-1, with 8 bases that match TRBD2. Sequenced sample: PBMCs. The receptor was isolated from a woman aged 40 to 49 in good health and CMV-seropositive. CDR3 protein: CASSPQRLAGRNEQFF. The CDR3 DNA sequence: TGTGCCAGCAGCCCCCAGCGCCTAGCGGGCCGAAATGAGCAGTTCTTC.